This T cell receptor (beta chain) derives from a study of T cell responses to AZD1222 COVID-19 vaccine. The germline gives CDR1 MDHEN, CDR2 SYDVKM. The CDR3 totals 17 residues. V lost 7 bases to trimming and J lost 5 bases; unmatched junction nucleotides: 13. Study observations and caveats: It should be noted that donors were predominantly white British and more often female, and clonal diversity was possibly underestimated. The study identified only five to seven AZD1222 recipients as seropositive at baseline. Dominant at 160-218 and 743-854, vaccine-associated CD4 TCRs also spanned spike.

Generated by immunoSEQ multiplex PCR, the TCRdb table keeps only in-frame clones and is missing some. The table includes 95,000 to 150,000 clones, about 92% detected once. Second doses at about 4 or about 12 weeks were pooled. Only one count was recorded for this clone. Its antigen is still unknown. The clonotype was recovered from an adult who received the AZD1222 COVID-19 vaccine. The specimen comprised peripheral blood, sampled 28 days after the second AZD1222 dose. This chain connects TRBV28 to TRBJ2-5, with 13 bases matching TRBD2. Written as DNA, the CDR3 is TGTGCCAGCACCCCACTAGCGGGGGGGCCGGGCTTGGAGACCCAGTACTTC. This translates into CASTPLAGGPGLETQYF.